What follows are 20 T cell receptor beta chains derived from one specimen sequenced in a study of T cells in Graves' hyperthyroidism and ophthalmopathy. TCR beta CDR3 sequences were amplified from RNA transcripts. First-round RT-PCR of the TCR CDR3 relied on the HTBI primer set. MiXCR, applied by TCRdb to the multiplex PCR reads, yields one record per CDR3 protein. The data hold 610,000 or so distinct CDR3 sequences, with under 60% observed a single time. Sequencing input: peripheral blood or thyroid tissue (not recorded which). Source of these receptors: a woman aged 18-29 years with Graves' hyperthyroidism.

This clonotype was recorded many times. The V gene is TRBV7-8, the J gene TRBJ2-5, with TRBD2 as a possible D gene (6 bases). V was cut by 5 bases and J by 3 bases, with 13 bases left in between. CDR1 is SGHVS and CDR2 is FQNEAQ in the germline V gene. CDR3 size: 14 residues. The CDR3 region has the DNA TGTGCCAGCAGCCCTCGGGACTCCAAAGAGACCCAGTACTTC. Translation: CASSPRDSKETQYF. Drawing the rest from reference TRBV7-8 and TRBJ2-5, the complete variable domain is GAGVSQSPRYKVAKRGQDVALRCDPISGHVSLFWYQQALGQGPEFLTYFQNEAQLDKSGLPSDRFFAERPEGSVSTLKIQRTQQEDSAVYLCASSPRDSKETQYFGPGTRLLVL.

This chain joins TRBV19 and TRBJ1-5; D not resolved. In germline, CDR1 is LNHDA, CDR2 SQIVND (reference sequence). This CDR3 region has 13 residues. V lost 4 bases and J 5 bases, leaving 9 bases between the germline ends. The CDR3 loop reads CASSTKDYQPQHF. The CDR3 coding sequence is TGTGCCAGTAGTACGAAAGACTATCAGCCCCAGCATTTT.

The gene calls are TRBV9 and TRBJ2-7, with 9 bases fitting TRBD1. This CDR3 region has 15 residues. Germline V gene sequence: CDR1 SGDLS, CDR2 YYNGEE. V shed 0 bases, J shed 6 bases, and the junction held 7 bases outside the gene matches. CDR3 sequence reads: CASSVEDGTGFEQYF. CDR3 nucleotides: TGTGCCAGCAGCGTAGAAGACGGGACAGGGTTCGAGCAGTACTTC. Full variable domain (rest looked up from reference TRBV9 and TRBJ2-7): DSGVTQTPKHLITATGQRVTLRCSPRSGDLSVYWYQQSLDQGLQFLIQYYNGEERAKGNILERFSAQQFPDLHSELNLSSLELGDSALYFCASSVEDGTGFEQYFGPGTRLTVT.

This clonotype has a count of ten or more. Here the CDR3 DNA reads TGCAGCGTTACCGGGGAAAACTACGAGCAGTACTTC. This encodes CSVTGENYEQYF. This sequence joins TRBV29-1 and TRBJ2-7, with D maybe TRBD2 (5 bases). The CDR3 covers 12 residues. CDR1 and CDR2 (germline): SQVTM, ANQGSEA. The V end was cut by 5 bases, the J end by 3 bases, with 11 bases between.

This clonotype has at least ten counts. The chain joins TRBV4-1 to TRBJ1-2; D is possibly TRBD1 (6 bases). Germline values: CDR1 MGHRA, CDR2 YSYEKL. CDR3 size: 13 residues. V lost 4 bases, J lost 5 bases, and 11 bases lay in between. The CDR3 DNA is TGCGCCAGCAGCCTTGGGGGCGTATATGGCTACACCTTC. Its protein is CASSLGGVYGYTF.

This chain joins TRBV7-8 and TRBJ2-1; D not certain. In germline, CDR1 is SGHVS, CDR2 FQNEAQ. The CDR3 loop spans 13 amino acids. The V end was cut by 5 bases, the J end by 1 base, with 6 bases between. The CDR3 DNA is TGTGCCAGCAGCCATACGTCCTACAATGAGCAGTTCTTC. It is translated as CASSHTSYNEQFF.

CDR3 coding DNA: TGTGCCACCAGTGATTTAGGACAGGGCGGCTATGGCTACACCTTC. Protein: CATSDLGQGGYGYTF. This chain joins TRBV24-1 and TRBJ1-2; 8 bases map to TRBD1. Germline V CDR1 and CDR2: KGHDR, SFDVKD. The trim removed 1 base at V and 4 bases at J, leaving 4 bases unmatched. There are 15 residues in the CDR3.

The chain recombines TRBV20-1 with TRBJ2-7; tentative D call: TRBD2 (5 bases). The CDR3 is 15 amino acids. Germline CDR1 DFQATT, CDR2 SNEGSKA (reference sequence). Trimming cost V 2 bases and J 7 bases, with 21 bases left between them. CDR3 nucleotide sequence: TGCAGTGCTAGATCCGGGGAAGTGGGGAGAGAGGAGCAGTACTTC. The encoded protein is CSARSGEVGREEQYF.

Comments on this clonotype: This sequence may be a read error, since a much larger clone differs from it by one base. The chain is built from TRBV7-3 and TRBJ1-4, with a tentative D call TRBD1 (5 bases). Germline values: CDR1 SGHTA, CDR2 FQGTGA. The CDR3 contains 14 residues. The CDR3 reads CASRQRDSNEKLFF. The CDR3 coding sequence is TGCGCCAGCAGACAACGGGACTCAAATGAAAAACTGTTTTTT.

This clonotype has a handful of counts. The chain employs TRBV3-1 and TRBJ1-5; D gene ambiguous. Germline V gene lookup returns CDR1 LGHDT and CDR2 YNNKEL (reference sequence). V was pared by 0 bases and J by 0 bases, with 3 bases between. This CDR3 has 14 residues. The CDR3 nucleotides are TGTGCCAGCAGCCAAGATAATAGCAATCAGCCCCAGCATTTT. Its translation: CASSQDNSNQPQHF.

This clonotype was recorded at least ten times. The chain recombines TRBV20-1 with TRBJ1-5; D might be TRBD1 (5 bases). The ends were cut back, 0 bases at V and 2 bases at J, with 11 bases in the middle. Germline V CDR1 and CDR2: DFQATT, SNEGSKA (reference sequence). CDR3 size: 15 residues. CDR3 in amino acids: CSARDGGGGNQPQHF. The CDR3 region has the DNA TGCAGTGCTAGAGATGGAGGAGGGGGCAATCAGCCCCAGCATTTT.

V usage is TRBV12-3 or TRBV12-4 and J usage is TRBJ1-2; D call uncertain. The CDR3 contains 14 residues. V shed 4 bases and J shed 4 bases, with 13 bases lying between them. DNA for the CDR3: TGTGCCAGCAGTTATGGGAAGGGTAGCTATGGCTACACCTTC. Its protein is CASSYGKGSYGYTF.

The rearrangement uses TRBV29-1 and TRBJ2-7, with TRBD1 matching 7 bases. This CDR3 spans 12 amino acids. Trimming took 5 bases from V and 5 from J; bases not matched to a gene: 6. Germline values: CDR1 SQVTM, CDR2 ANQGSEA. The CDR3 DNA sequence: TGCAGCGTTAGACAGGGTGTGGACGAGCAGTACTTC. This encodes CSVRQGVDEQYF.

The chain has TRBV20-1 and TRBJ2-5, with 7 bases matching TRBD2. There are 14 residues in the CDR3. Germline V CDR1 and CDR2: DFQATT, SNEGSKA (reference sequence). The V and J ends lost 3 bases and 3 bases, in that order; junction bases with no gene match: 7. This CDR3 reads CSASGTTREETQYF. In nucleotides, the CDR3 is TGCAGTGCTAGTGGGACTACCAGGGAAGAGACCCAGTACTTC.

This clonotype was detected many times. This chain connects TRBV5-4 to TRBJ1-4; no definite D call. Trimming cost V 2 bases and J 3 bases, with 11 bases left between them. In germline, CDR1 is SGHNT, CDR2 YYREEE (reference sequence). The CDR3 spans 15 residues. CDR3 sequence reads: CASSLGGRANEKLFF. The CDR3 DNA reads as TGTGCCAGCAGCTTAGGAGGGAGGGCTAATGAAAAACTGTTTTTT.

This clonotype has just a few counts. V is TRBV12-5 and J is TRBJ2-2; D may match TRBD1 or TRBD2 (6 bases each). The CDR3 contains 16 residues. V lost 4 bases and J 4 bases, leaving 16 bases between the germline ends. CDR1 is LGHNT, CDR2 FRNRAP, per germline. The CDR3 sequence is CASGWVGGKGTGELFF. DNA for the CDR3: TGTGCTAGTGGTTGGGTGGGGGGCAAAGGCACCGGGGAGCTGTTTTTT.

Remarks on this clonotype: A much larger clone is a single base away; this may be a read error. Since no conserved phenylalanine or tryptophan closes the CDR3, a read error is the likely cause. V and J are TRBV7-2 and TRBJ2-7; D gene unclear. This CDR3 is 13 amino acids long. Trimming stripped 5 bases from V and 3 bases from J, with 11 bases between. The germline V gene has CDR1 SGHTA and CDR2 FQGNSA. CDR3 bases: TGTGCCAGCAGCCCCGCACAGCACTACGAGCAGTACTAC. Residues: CASSPAQHYEQYY.

This clonotype was counted at least ten times. The rearrangement uses TRBV7-2 and TRBJ2-7; D remains unclear. The CDR3 spans 14 residues. The V end was cut by 1 base, the J end by 6 bases, with 13 bases between. Germline V lookup: CDR1 SGHTA, CDR2 FQGNSA. This chain's CDR3 is CASSLGPPVFEQYF. For the CDR3, the DNA is TGTGCCAGCAGCTTAGGGCCCCCGGTTTTCGAGCAGTACTTC.

This clonotype was observed many times. The V and J genes are TRBV27 and TRBJ1-2; D ambiguous. Germline V gene data show CDR1 as MNHEY and CDR2 as SMNVEV (reference sequence). The CDR3 is 14 amino acids. The V gene lost 4 bases and the J gene lost 4 bases, with 13 bases spanning the gap. CDR3 residues: CASSWTGKGYGYTF. The CDR3, as DNA: TGTGCCAGCAGTTGGACGGGAAAGGGCTATGGCTACACCTTC.

This rearrangement joins TRBV11-1 to TRBJ2-2; D may correspond to TRBD1 or TRBD2 (5 bases each). The V end was cut by 1 base, the J end by 2 bases, with 11 bases between. Germline assignment: CDR1 SGHAT and CDR2 FQDESV (reference sequence). The CDR3 loop spans 16 amino acids. CDR3 protein: CASSLESGTNTGELFF. The CDR3 nucleotides read TGTGCCAGCAGCTTAGAGTCTGGGACCAACACCGGGGAGCTGTTTTTT.